This T cell receptor beta chain is drawn from a study of PD-1 blockade in classical Hodgkin lymphoma. Findings and caveats of the study: TCR diversity in CD4+, not CD8+, cells rose significantly by C4D1. Those starting nivolumab under 1 year post-ASCT were excluded.

In the case of this clone: What it recognizes is unknown.

TCRdb's copy holds only in-frame clones and misses some; the assay was immunoSEQ multiplex PCR. The sample includes about 99,000 clones, roughly four fifths of them seen just once. This CDR3 is 14 amino acids long. Germline V gives CDR1 SGHRS, CDR2 YFSETQ. V was cut by 0 bases and J by 4 bases, with 11 bases left in between. Patients all relapsed after autologous stem cell transplantation, and there was variation in brentuximab vedotin exposure. This TCR derives from a human donor with classical Hodgkin lymphoma. J is TRBJ2-7 and V is TRBV5-1; D is unclear. This specimen was peripheral blood mononuclear cells (PBMCs), taken before the second cycle of nivolumab. The CDR3 loop reads CASSLVTGDYEQYF. CDR3 nucleotide sequence: TGCGCCAGCAGCTTGGTTACTGGTGATTACGAGCAGTACTTC.